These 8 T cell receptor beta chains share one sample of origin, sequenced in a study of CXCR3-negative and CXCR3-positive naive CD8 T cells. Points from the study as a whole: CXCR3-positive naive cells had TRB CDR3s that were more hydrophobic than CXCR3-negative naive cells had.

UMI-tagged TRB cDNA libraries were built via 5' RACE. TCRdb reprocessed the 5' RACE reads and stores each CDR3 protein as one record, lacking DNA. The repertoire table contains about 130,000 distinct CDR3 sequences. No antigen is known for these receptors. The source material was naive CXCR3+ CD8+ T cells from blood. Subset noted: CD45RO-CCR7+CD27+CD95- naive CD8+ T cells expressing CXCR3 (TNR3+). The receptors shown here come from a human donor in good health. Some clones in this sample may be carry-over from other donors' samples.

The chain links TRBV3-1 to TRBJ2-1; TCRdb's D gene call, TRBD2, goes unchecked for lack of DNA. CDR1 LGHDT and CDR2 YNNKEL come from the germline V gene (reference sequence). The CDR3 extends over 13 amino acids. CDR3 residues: CASSQDSGLEQFF.

The CDR3 loop reads CASSQDGAKQFF. J is TRBJ2-1 and V is TRBV4-1; TCRdb outputs TRBD1, but without DNA this stays unchecked. The CDR3 loop spans 12 amino acids. Looked up from germline, CDR1 is MGHRA and CDR2 is YSYEKL.

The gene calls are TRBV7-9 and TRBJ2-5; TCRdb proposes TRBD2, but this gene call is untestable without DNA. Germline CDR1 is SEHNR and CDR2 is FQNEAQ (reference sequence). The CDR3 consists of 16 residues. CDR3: CASSLPTSADQETQYF.

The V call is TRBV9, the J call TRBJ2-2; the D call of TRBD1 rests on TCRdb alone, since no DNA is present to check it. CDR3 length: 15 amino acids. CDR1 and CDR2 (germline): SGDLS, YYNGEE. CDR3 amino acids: CASSGRQGNTGELFF.

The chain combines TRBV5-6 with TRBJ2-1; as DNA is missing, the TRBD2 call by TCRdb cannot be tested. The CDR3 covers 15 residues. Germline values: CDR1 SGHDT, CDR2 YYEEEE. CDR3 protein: CASSLLGEGYNEQFF.

CDR3: CASSPDLTYEQYF. This chain uses TRBV7-8 with TRBJ2-7. The CDR3 totals 13 residues. The germline gives CDR1 SGHVS, CDR2 FQNEAQ.

CDR3 in amino acids: CSARDVTGESYEQYF. The chain joins TRBV20-1 to TRBJ2-7; TCRdb's assignment of TRBD1 cannot be checked, as there is no DNA. In germline, CDR1 is DFQATT, CDR2 SNEGSKA (reference sequence). The CDR3 covers 15 residues.

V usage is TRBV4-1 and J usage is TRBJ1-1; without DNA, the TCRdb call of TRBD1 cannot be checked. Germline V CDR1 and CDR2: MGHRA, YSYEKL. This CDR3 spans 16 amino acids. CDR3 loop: CASSQETGVMNTEAFF.